The source of this T cell receptor (beta chain) is a study of T cells after yellow fever vaccination (dated by TCRdb to the late 2010s). Context from the whole study: Libraries from fractions with low cell numbers were prepared with the SMART-Seq v4 Ultra Low Input RNA kit. To follow T-cell clones before and after both primary and booster YFV17D yellow fever vaccination, bulk TCR alpha and beta repertoires underwent longitudinal sequencing. The cohort comprised two healthy male donors, one aged 18 to 30 and one aged 30 to 40 years. Blood was collected at multiple timepoints before and after primary and secondary immunization, and bulk PBMC replicates and cell subsets were isolated. Results the study describes overall, beyond this receptor: Computational filtering was required because FACS-sorted repertoires could contain abundant contaminating clonotypes from the bulk population. A small fraction of clonotypes showed up in both the CD4 and CD8 compartments, probably as a result of convergent recombination. After the booster, most clones that had expanded after primary vaccination were detected again (approximately 97% of CD4 and around nine tenths of CD8), suggesting broad maintenance of memory. The secondary T-cell response was weaker than the primary response but faster, peaking on day 5 instead of day 15. The study included only two donors, which limits how far the findings can be generalized.

The meaning of the sample's treatment or condition label: live attenuated yellow fever vaccine strain. At each blood-draw timepoint, two biological replicates of bulk PBMCs were collected. PBMCs were isolated from peripheral blood using a standard Ficoll-Paque protocol. TriZol was used to extract RNA from bulk PBMCs, from CD4 and CD8 fractions, and from dextramer-positive and dextramer-negative fractions. This clonotype has just a few counts. Its antigen is still unknown. No base quality values were provided; no much bigger clone lies one nucleotide off. Sequencing instrument: Illumina NovaSeq 6000. Synthesis of TCR cDNA relied on 5'RACE template switching, a step that introduced a universal primer site along with unique molecular identifiers. Priming for cDNA synthesis came from both the TCR alpha and TCR beta constant segments. Libraries were amplified in two PCR steps, with sample barcodes and sequencing adapters added in the second step. Sequencing of libraries was performed on Illumina HiSeq 2500 (2x100 bp) or NovaSeq (2x150 bp). The published analysis was carried out like this. MIGEC handled demultiplexing of reads and collapsing into UMI consensus sequences, while MiXCR performed V(D)J alignment. Vaccine-responding clonotypes were defined with edgeR using replicate PBMC samples, requiring FDR below 0.01 and a log2 fold change above 5 up to day 15. Each bulk clonotype received a CD4 or CD8 identity based on whether the sequenced CD4 or CD8 repertoire contained that clonotype at higher abundance. TCRdb reworked the public reads: Q25 trimming with fastp, MiXCR clone assembly, productive beta chains retained. Entries are consolidated by CDR3 protein sequence, retaining the most common genes and DNA. TCRdb assigned the V and J calls; the authors' analysis was not used. Within this sample are around 300,000 distinct CDR3 sequences, with approximately 4.3% of them counted one time only. Of the sample, 19% is held by the ten largest clones.

The germline V gene encodes CDR1 SSHAT and CDR2 FNYEAQ (reference sequence). From cysteine to phenylalanine, the CDR3 is 13 amino acids long. Of the read, only the CDR3 DNA is kept; its 39 bases are in frame from base 1. V was cut back by 1 base and J by 10 bases, leaving a gap of 13 bases between them. The sequenced sample was PBMCs, obtained 15 days after the yellow fever booster vaccination. This chain is built from TRBV7-7 and TRBJ2-5; the D gene could be either TRBD1 or TRBD2, each agreeing at 6 bases. The clonotype originates from a man younger than 35 who received the YFV17D yellow fever vaccine. The CDR3 amino acid sequence is: CASSLDGGPFQYF. The DNA sequence reads TGTGCCAGCAGCTTAGACGGGGGCCCTTTCCAGTACTTC.